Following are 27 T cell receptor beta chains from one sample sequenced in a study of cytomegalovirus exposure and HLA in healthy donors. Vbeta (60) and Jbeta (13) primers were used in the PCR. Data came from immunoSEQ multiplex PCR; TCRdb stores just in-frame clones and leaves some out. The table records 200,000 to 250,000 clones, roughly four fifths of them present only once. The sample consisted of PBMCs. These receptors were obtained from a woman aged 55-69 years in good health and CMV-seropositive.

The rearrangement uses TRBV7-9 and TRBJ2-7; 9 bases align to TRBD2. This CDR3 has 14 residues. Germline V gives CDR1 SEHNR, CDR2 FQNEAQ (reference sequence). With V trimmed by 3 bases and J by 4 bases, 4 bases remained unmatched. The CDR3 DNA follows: TGTGCCAGCAGCTTTAGCGGGGGCAGGTACGAGCAGTACTTC. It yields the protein CASSFSGGRYEQYF. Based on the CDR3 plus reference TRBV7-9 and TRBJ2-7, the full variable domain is DTGVSQNPRHKITKRGQNVTFRCDPISEHNRLYWYRQTLGQGPEFLTYFQNEAQLEKSRLLSDRFSAERPKGSFSTLEIQRTEQGDSAMYLCASSFSGGRYEQYFGPGTRLTVT.

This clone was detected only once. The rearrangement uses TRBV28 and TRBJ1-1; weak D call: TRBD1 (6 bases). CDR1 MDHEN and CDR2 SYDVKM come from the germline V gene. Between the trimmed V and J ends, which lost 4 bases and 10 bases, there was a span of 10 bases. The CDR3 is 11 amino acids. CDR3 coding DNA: TGTGCCAGCAGTTCGACAGGATCAGCTTTCTTT. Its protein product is CASSSTGSAFF. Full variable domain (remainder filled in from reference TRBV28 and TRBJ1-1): DVKVTQSSRYLVKRTGEKVFLECVQDMDHENMFWYRQDPGLGLRLIYFSYDVKMKEKGDIPEGYSVSREKKERFSLILESASTNQTSMYLCASSSTGSAFFGQGTRLTVV.

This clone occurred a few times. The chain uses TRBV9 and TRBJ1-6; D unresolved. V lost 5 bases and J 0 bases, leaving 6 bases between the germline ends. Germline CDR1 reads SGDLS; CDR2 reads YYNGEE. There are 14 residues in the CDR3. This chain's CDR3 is CASRGSSYNSPLHF. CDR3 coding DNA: TGTGCCAGCAGAGGGAGCTCCTATAATTCACCCCTCCACTTT.

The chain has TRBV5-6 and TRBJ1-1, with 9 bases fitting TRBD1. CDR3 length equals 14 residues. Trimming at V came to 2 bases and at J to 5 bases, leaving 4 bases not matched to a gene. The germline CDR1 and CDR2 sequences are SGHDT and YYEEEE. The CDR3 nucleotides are TGTGCCAGCAGCTTCGGACAGGGGTTGACTGAAGCTTTCTTT. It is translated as CASSFGQGLTEAFF.

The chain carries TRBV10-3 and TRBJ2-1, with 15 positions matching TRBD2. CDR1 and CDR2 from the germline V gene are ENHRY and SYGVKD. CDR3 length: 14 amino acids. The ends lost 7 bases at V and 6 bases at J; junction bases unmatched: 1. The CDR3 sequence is CAITGLAGGNEQFF. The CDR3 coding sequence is TGTGCCATCACGGGACTAGCGGGAGGCAATGAGCAGTTCTTC.

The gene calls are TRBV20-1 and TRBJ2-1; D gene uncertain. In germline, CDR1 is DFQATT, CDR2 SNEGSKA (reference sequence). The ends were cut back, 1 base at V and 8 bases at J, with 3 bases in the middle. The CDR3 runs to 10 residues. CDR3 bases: TGCAGTGCTAGAGTAGATGAGCAGTTCTTC. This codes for CSARVDEQFF.

The CDR3: CASSPPMGADTQYF. The CDR3 DNA reads as TGTGCCAGCTCACCACCTATGGGAGCAGATACGCAGTATTTT. The J gene is TRBJ2-3, the V gene TRBV18; D is perhaps TRBD2 (5 bases). The CDR3 is made up of 14 amino acids. Trimming shortened V by 0 bases and J by 4 bases, and 8 bases separated the two germline ends. CDR1 and CDR2 (germline): KGHSH, LQKENI.

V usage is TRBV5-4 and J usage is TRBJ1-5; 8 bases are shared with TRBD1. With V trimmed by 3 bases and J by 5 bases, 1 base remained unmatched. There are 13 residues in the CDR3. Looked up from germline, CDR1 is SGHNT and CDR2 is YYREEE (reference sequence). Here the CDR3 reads CASSSQGDQPQHF. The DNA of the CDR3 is TGTGCCAGCAGCTCACAGGGGGATCAGCCCCAGCATTTT.

CDR3 sequence reads: CASSRGTALNQPQHF. The CDR3 DNA reads as TGTGCCAGCAGCCGTGGGACAGCTCTAAATCAGCCCCAGCATTTT. V is TRBV5-5 and J is TRBJ1-5; 7 bases are a match to TRBD1. V lost 4 bases, J lost 4 bases, and 8 bases stayed unmatched. CDR3 length equals 15 residues. CDR1 SGHKS and CDR2 YYEKEE come from the germline V gene (reference sequence). The variable domain in full, with the rest retrieved from reference TRBV5-5 and TRBJ1-5, is DAGVTQSPTHLIKTRGQQVTLRCSPISGHKSVSWYQQVLGQGPQFIFQYYEKEERGRGNFPDRFSARQFPNYSSELNVNALLLGDSALYLCASSRGTALNQPQHFGDGTRLSIL.

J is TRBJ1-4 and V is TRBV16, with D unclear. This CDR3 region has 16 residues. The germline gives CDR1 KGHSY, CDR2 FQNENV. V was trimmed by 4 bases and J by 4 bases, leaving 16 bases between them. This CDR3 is CASSPSRGFDNEKLFF. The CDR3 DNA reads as TGTGCCAGCAGCCCGAGTCGCGGGTTCGATAATGAAAAACTGTTTTTT.

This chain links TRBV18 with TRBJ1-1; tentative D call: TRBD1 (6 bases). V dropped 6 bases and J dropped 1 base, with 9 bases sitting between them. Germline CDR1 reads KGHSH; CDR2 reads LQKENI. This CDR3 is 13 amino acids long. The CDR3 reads CASSQQGNTEAFF. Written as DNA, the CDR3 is TGTGCCAGCTCCCAACAGGGGAACACTGAAGCTTTCTTT. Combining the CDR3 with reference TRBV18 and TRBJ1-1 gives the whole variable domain NAGVMQNPRHLVRRRGQEARLRCSPMKGHSHVYWYRQLPEEGLKFMVYLQKENIIDESGMPKERFSAEFPKEGPSILRIQQVVRGDSAAYFCASSQQGNTEAFFGQGTRLTVV.

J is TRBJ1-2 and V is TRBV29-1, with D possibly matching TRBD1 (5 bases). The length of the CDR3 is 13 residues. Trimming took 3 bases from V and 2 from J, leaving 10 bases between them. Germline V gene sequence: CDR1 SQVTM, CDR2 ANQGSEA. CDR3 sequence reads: CSVEGGRNYGYTF. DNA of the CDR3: TGCAGCGTTGAGGGGGGTCGGAACTATGGCTACACCTTC.

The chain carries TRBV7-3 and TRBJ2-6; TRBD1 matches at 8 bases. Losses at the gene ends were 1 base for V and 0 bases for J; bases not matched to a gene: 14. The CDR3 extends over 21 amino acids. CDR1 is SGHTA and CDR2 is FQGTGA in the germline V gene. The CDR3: CASSLRAPGGQATSGANVLTF. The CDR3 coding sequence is TGTGCCAGCAGCTTAAGAGCGCCTGGGGGACAGGCGACCTCTGGGGCCAACGTCCTGACTTTC. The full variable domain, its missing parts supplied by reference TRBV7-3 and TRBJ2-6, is GAGVSQTPSNKVTEKGKYVELRCDPISGHTALYWYRQSLGQGPEFLIYFQGTGAADDSGLPNDRFFAVRPEGSVSTLKIQRTERGDSAVYLCASSLRAPGGQATSGANVLTFGAGSRLTVL.

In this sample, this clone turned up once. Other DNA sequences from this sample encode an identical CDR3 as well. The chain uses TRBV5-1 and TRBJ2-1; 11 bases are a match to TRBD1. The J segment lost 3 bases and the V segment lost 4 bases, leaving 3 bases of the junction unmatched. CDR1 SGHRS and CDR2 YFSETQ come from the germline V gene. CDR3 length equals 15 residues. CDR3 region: CASSPGTGGYNEQFF. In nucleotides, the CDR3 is TGCGCCAGCAGCCCCGGGACAGGGGGCTACAATGAGCAGTTCTTC. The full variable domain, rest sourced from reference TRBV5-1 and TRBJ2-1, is KAGVTQTPRYLIKTRGQQVTLSCSPISGHRSVSWYQQTPGQGLQFLFEYFSETQRNKGNFPGRFSGRQFSNSRSEMNVSTLELGDSALYLCASSPGTGGYNEQFFGPGTRLTVL.

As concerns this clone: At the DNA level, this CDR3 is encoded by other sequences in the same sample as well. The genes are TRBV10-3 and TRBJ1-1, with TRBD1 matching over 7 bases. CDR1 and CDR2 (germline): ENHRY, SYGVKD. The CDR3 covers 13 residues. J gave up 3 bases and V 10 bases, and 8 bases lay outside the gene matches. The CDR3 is CATKGQEDTEAFF. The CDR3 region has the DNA TGTGCCACCAAAGGACAGGAAGACACTGAAGCTTTCTTT.

CDR3 loop: CASSQAGTANYGYTF. Here the CDR3 DNA reads TGCGCCAGCAGCCAGGCCGGGACAGCAAACTATGGCTACACCTTC. The chain links TRBV4-1 to TRBJ1-2; the match to TRBD1 covers 7 bases. The V and J ends lost 3 bases and 2 bases, in that order; junction bases with no gene match: 6. Germline V gene data show CDR1 as MGHRA and CDR2 as YSYEKL. The CDR3 covers 15 residues.

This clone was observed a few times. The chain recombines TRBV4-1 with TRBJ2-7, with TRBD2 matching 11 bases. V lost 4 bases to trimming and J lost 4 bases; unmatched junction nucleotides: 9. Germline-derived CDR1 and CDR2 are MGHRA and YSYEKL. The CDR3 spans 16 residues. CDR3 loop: CASSPHTSGSLYEQYF. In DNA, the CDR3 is TGCGCCAGCAGCCCTCATACTAGCGGGAGTTTGTACGAGCAGTACTTC.

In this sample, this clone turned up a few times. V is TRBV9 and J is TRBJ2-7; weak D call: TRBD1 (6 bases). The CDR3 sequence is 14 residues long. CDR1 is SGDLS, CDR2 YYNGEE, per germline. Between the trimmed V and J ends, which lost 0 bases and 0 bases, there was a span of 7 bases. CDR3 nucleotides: TGTGCCAGCAGCGTAGCGGACAGCTCCTACGAGCAGTACTTC. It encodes CASSVADSSYEQYF.

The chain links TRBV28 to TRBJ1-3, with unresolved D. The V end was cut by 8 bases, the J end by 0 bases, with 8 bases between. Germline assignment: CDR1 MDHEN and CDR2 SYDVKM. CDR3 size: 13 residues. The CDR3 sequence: CASRVSSGNTIYF. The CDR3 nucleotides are TGTGCCAGCCGTGTTAGCTCTGGAAACACCATATATTTT.

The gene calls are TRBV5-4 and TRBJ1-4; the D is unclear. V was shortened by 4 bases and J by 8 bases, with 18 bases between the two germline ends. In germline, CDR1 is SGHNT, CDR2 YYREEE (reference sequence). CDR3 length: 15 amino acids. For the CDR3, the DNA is TGTGCCAGCAGCCGTGATACTGCACTTACCGAAAAACTGTTTTTT. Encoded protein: CASSRDTALTEKLFF.

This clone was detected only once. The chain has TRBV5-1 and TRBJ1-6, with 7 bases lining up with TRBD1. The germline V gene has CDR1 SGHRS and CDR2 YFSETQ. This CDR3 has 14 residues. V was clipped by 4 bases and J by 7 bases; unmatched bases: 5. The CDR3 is CASSLGQQNSPLHF. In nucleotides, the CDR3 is TGCGCCAGCAGCCTGGGACAGCAGAATTCACCCCTCCACTTT.

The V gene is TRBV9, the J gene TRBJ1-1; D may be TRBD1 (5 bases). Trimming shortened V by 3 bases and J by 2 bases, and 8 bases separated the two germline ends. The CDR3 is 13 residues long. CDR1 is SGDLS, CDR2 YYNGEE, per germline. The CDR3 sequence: CASSGQGNTEAFF. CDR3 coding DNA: TGTGCCAGCAGCGGGCAGGGTAACACTGAAGCTTTCTTT.

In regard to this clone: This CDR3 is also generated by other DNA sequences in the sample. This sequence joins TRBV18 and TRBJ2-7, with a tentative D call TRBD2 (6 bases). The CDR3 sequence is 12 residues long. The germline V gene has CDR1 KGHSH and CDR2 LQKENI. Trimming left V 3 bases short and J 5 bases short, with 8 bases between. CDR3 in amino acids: CASSPGGDEQYF. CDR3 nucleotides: TGTGCCAGCTCACCTGGAGGGGACGAGCAGTACTTC.

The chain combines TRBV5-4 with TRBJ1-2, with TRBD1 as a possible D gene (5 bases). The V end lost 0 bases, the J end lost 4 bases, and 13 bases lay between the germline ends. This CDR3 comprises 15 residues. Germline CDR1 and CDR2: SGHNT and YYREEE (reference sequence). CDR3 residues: CASSLGQGVPYGYTF. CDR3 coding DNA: TGTGCCAGCAGCTTGGGGCAGGGTGTCCCCTATGGCTACACCTTC.

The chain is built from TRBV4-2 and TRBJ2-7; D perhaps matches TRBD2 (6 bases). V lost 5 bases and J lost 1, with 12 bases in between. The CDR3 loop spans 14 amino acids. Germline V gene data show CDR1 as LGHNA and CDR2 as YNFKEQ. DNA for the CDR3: TGTGCCAGCAGCGGAAACGGGGGTTCCTACGAGCAGTACTTC. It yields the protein CASSGNGGSYEQYF.

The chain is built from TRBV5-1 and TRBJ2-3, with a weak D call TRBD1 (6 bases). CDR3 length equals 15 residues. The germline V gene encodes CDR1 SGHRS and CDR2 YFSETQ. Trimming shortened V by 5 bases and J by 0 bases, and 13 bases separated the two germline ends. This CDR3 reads CASSQGTPSTDTQYF. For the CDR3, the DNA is TGCGCCAGCAGTCAGGGGACCCCTAGCACAGATACGCAGTATTTT.

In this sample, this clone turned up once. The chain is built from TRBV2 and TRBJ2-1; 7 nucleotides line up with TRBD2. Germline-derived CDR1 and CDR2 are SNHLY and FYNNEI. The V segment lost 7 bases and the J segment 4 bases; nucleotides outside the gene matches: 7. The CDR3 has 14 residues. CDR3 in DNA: TGTGCCAGCAAGACTAGCTCCCCTTACAATGAGCAGTTCTTC. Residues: CASKTSSPYNEQFF.